This is a list of T cell receptor beta chains from one sample in a study of Ad26.COV2.S vaccination and SARS-CoV-2 variants. Libraries were prepared by immunoSEQ multiplex PCR; TCRdb keeps only in-frame clonotypes and omits some of them. There are roughly 320,000 clones in the sample; approximately 80% occur only once, and under 2.5% lies in the top ten. The specimen comprised peripheral blood, sampled in a trial of Ad26.COV2.S vaccine versus placebo. The receptors stem from a person between 18 and 59 years old who received the Ad26.COV2.S COVID-19 vaccine or a placebo. The CDR3 runs from the conserved cysteine through the conserved F or W. Each record gives: CDR3 length, J gene, D gene, V gene, clone size, CDR3 protein, CDR3 DNA. A D gene is named only where the DNA matches it firmly. Expanded clones get a size class; other rows say once, few or many, or leave the size out.

len: 14; j_gene: TRBJ2-5; d_gene: -; v_gene: TRBV5-1; abundance: -; CDR3aa: CASSEQGVGETQYF; CDR3nt: TGCGCCAGCAGCGAACAGGGTGTGGGAGAGACCCAGTACTTC
len: 16; j_gene: TRBJ1-4; d_gene: TRBD1; v_gene: TRBV4-2; abundance: -; CDR3aa: CASSQGTGTGMEKLFF; CDR3nt: TGTGCCAGCAGCCAAGGGACCGGGACAGGGATGGAAAAACTGTTTTTT
len: 16; j_gene: TRBJ2-1; d_gene: -; v_gene: TRBV28; abundance: -; CDR3aa: CASSPLGAGLGNEQFF; CDR3nt: TGTGCCAGCAGTCCCCTCGGGGCGGGGTTGGGGAATGAGCAGTTCTTC
len: 16; j_gene: TRBJ2-6; d_gene: -; v_gene: TRBV6-1; abundance: few; CDR3aa: CASSEEGGSGANVLTF; CDR3nt: TGTGCCAGCAGTGAAGAAGGGGGCTCTGGGGCCAACGTCCTGACTTTC
len: 14; j_gene: TRBJ1-6; d_gene: -; v_gene: TRBV11-3; abundance: -; CDR3aa: CASSLRQDNSPLHF; CDR3nt: TGTGCCAGCAGCTTACGCCAAGATAATTCACCCCTCCACTTT
len: 13; j_gene: TRBJ1-1; d_gene: TRBD1; v_gene: TRBV14; abundance: -; CDR3aa: CASSPWDRVEAFF; CDR3nt: TGTGCCAGCAGCCCATGGGACAGGGTTGAAGCTTTCTTT
len: 15; j_gene: TRBJ2-7; d_gene: TRBD1; v_gene: TRBV7-3; abundance: -; CDR3aa: CASSLTQGLSYEQYF; CDR3nt: TGTGCCAGCAGCTTAACACAGGGGCTATCGTACGAGCAGTACTTC
len: 13; j_gene: TRBJ1-2; d_gene: -; v_gene: TRBV28; abundance: -; CDR3aa: CASSLKGSYGYTF; CDR3nt: TGTGCCAGCAGTTTAAAGGGGAGCTATGGCTACACCTTC
len: 16; j_gene: TRBJ2-3; d_gene: -; v_gene: TRBV3-1/TRBV3-2; abundance: once; CDR3aa: CASSQDGGHSTDTQYF; CDR3nt: TGTGCCAGCAGCCAAGATGGCGGACACTCCACAGATACGCAGTATTTT
len: 15; j_gene: TRBJ2-2; d_gene: -; v_gene: TRBV5-1; abundance: few; CDR3aa: CASSLVLAITGELFF; CDR3nt: TGCGCCAGCAGCTTGGTGCTAGCCATCACCGGGGAGCTGTTTTTT
len: 17; j_gene: TRBJ2-3; d_gene: -; v_gene: TRBV4-1; abundance: -; CDR3aa: CASSPAATAGGTDTQYF; CDR3nt: TGCGCCAGCAGCCCAGCCGCTACGGCAGGGGGCACAGATACGCAGTATTTT
len: 13; j_gene: TRBJ1-4; d_gene: -; v_gene: TRBV24-1; abundance: -; CDR3aa: CATSGPGGQKLFF; CDR3nt: TGTGCCACCAGTGGCCCGGGGGGGCAAAAACTGTTTTTT
len: 12; j_gene: TRBJ1-6; d_gene: -; v_gene: TRBV12-5; abundance: -; CDR3aa: CASATTGSPLHF; CDR3nt: TGTGCTAGTGCCACGACGGGTTCACCCCTCCACTTT
len: 14; j_gene: TRBJ2-7; d_gene: -; v_gene: TRBV7-9; abundance: -; CDR3aa: CASSLDTTPYEQYF; CDR3nt: TGTGCCAGCAGCTTAGACACAACCCCCTACGAGCAGTACTTC
len: 13; j_gene: TRBJ1-2; d_gene: TRBD1; v_gene: TRBV7-2; abundance: -; CDR3aa: CASSQTGFYGYTF; CDR3nt: TGTGCCAGCAGCCAGACAGGGTTCTATGGCTACACCTTC
len: 16; j_gene: TRBJ2-3; d_gene: TRBD1; v_gene: TRBV28; abundance: -; CDR3aa: CASRHMDRGFTDTQYF; CDR3nt: TGTGCCAGCAGGCACATGGACAGGGGTTTCACAGATACGCAGTATTTT
len: 12; j_gene: TRBJ1-1; d_gene: -; v_gene: TRBV9; abundance: -; CDR3aa: CASSATNTEAFF; CDR3nt: TGTGCCAGCAGCGCAACTAATACTGAAGCTTTCTTT
len: 15; j_gene: TRBJ2-5; d_gene: -; v_gene: TRBV5-1; abundance: -; CDR3aa: CASSLVVTAEETQYF; CDR3nt: TGCGCCAGCAGCTTGGTGGTGACAGCCGAAGAGACCCAGTACTTC
len: 14; j_gene: TRBJ1-2; d_gene: TRBD1; v_gene: TRBV9; abundance: once; CDR3aa: CASSAGTGDYGYTF; CDR3nt: TGTGCCAGCAGCGCAGGGACAGGGGACTATGGCTACACCTTC
len: 15; j_gene: TRBJ1-6; d_gene: -; v_gene: TRBV9; abundance: -; CDR3aa: CASSALTEYNSPLHF; CDR3nt: TGTGCCAGCAGCGCGTTGACAGAGTATAATTCACCCCTCCACTTT
len: 15; j_gene: TRBJ2-1; d_gene: TRBD1; v_gene: TRBV9; abundance: -; CDR3aa: CASSVEGANYNEQFF; CDR3nt: TGTGCCAGCAGCGTAGAGGGGGCGAACTACAATGAGCAGTTCTTC
len: 13; j_gene: TRBJ2-5; d_gene: -; v_gene: TRBV11-1; abundance: -; CDR3aa: CASSSQAGETQYF; CDR3nt: TGTGCCAGCAGCTCACAGGCGGGAGAGACCCAGTACTTC
len: 10; j_gene: TRBJ2-7; d_gene: TRBD1; v_gene: TRBV19; abundance: -; CDR3aa: CASSRQGASF; CDR3nt: TGTGCCAGTTCCCGACAGGGGGCATCCTTC
len: 14; j_gene: TRBJ1-1; d_gene: -; v_gene: TRBV19; abundance: once; CDR3aa: CASTYSAKNTEAFF; CDR3nt: TGTGCCAGTACCTACTCAGCTAAGAACACTGAAGCTTTCTTT
len: 14; j_gene: TRBJ1-1; d_gene: TRBD1; v_gene: TRBV5-6; abundance: once; CDR3aa: CASSLTGAGTEAFF; CDR3nt: TGTGCCAGCAGCTTGACAGGGGCGGGTACTGAAGCTTTCTTT
len: 13; j_gene: TRBJ1-1; d_gene: -; v_gene: TRBV19; abundance: -; CDR3aa: CASTPQVRTEAFF; CDR3nt: TGTGCCAGTACCCCACAGGTTAGGACTGAAGCTTTCTTT
len: 14; j_gene: TRBJ1-6; d_gene: -; v_gene: TRBV28; abundance: few; CDR3aa: CASSLSPDNSPLHF; CDR3nt: TGTGCCAGCAGTTTATCCCCGGATAATTCACCCCTCCACTTT
len: 14; j_gene: TRBJ1-4; d_gene: TRBD1; v_gene: TRBV10-3; abundance: -; CDR3aa: CAIRGTGGDEKLFF; CDR3nt: TGTGCCATCAGAGGGACAGGGGGAGATGAAAAACTGTTTTTT
len: 14; j_gene: TRBJ2-5; d_gene: -; v_gene: TRBV6-5; abundance: -; CDR3aa: CASRGWGPGETQYF; CDR3nt: TGTGCCAGCAGGGGGTGGGGTCCTGGAGAGACCCAGTACTTC
len: 14; j_gene: TRBJ1-6; d_gene: -; v_gene: TRBV6-5; abundance: -; CDR3aa: CASSFSSYNSPLHF; CDR3nt: TGTGCCAGCAGTTTTAGCTCCTATAATTCACCCCTCCACTTT
len: 16; j_gene: TRBJ2-7; d_gene: -; v_gene: TRBV5-1; abundance: -; CDR3aa: CASSLASGDLVHEQYF; CDR3nt: TGCGCCAGCAGCTTGGCCTCAGGAGACTTGGTCCACGAGCAGTACTTC
len: 13; j_gene: TRBJ2-3; d_gene: -; v_gene: TRBV19; abundance: -; CDR3aa: CASSWRGTDTQYF; CDR3nt: TGTGCCAGTAGCTGGCGGGGCACAGATACGCAGTATTTT
len: 13; j_gene: TRBJ2-7; d_gene: -; v_gene: TRBV14; abundance: -; CDR3aa: CASSRGLSEEQYF; CDR3nt: TGTGCCAGCAGCCGGGGACTCTCGGAGGAGCAGTACTTC
len: 12; j_gene: TRBJ2-1; d_gene: TRBD1; v_gene: TRBV7-9; abundance: -; CDR3aa: CASSPDRMEQFF; CDR3nt: TGTGCCAGCAGCCCGGACAGGATGGAGCAGTTCTTC
len: 14; j_gene: TRBJ2-5; d_gene: -; v_gene: TRBV18; abundance: -; CDR3aa: CASSPPSGGETQYF; CDR3nt: TGTGCCAGCTCACCCCCGAGCGGCGGGGAGACCCAGTACTTC
len: 14; j_gene: TRBJ1-1; d_gene: TRBD1; v_gene: TRBV9; abundance: -; CDR3aa: CASSAGGRDTEAFF; CDR3nt: TGTGCCAGCAGCGCAGGGGGCAGGGACACTGAAGCTTTCTTT
len: 16; j_gene: TRBJ1-2; d_gene: TRBD1; v_gene: TRBV27; abundance: -; CDR3aa: CASSKRQGRFPNGYTF; CDR3nt: TGTGCCAGCAGCAAAAGACAGGGAAGGTTCCCAAATGGCTACACCTTC